Each of the 21 T cell receptor beta chains below was sequenced from the same sample in a study of T cell responses to AZD1222 COVID-19 vaccine. The repertoire was sequenced with immunoSEQ multiplex PCR; TCRdb's copy has only in-frame clones and lacks some. Altogether about 180,000 clones are present, 88% being singletons, with the ten largest covering approximately 0.5%. The input for sequencing was peripheral blood, taken on day 0 of AZD1222 vaccination. These receptors all stem from an adult in good health.

The V gene is TRBV19, the J gene TRBJ2-3; D ambiguous. Germline V lookup: CDR1 LNHDA, CDR2 SQIVND (reference sequence). The length of the CDR3 is 14 residues. Trimming cost V 1 base and J 2 bases, with 7 bases left between them. The CDR3 nucleotides read TGTGCCAGTAGTATAGGTCTAAACACAGATACGCAGTATTTT. It yields the protein CASSIGLNTDTQYF.

The sample holds one count of this clone. The chain's CDR3 is CASSYSGQNYGYTF. CDR3 bases: TGTGCCAGCAGTTACTCGGGACAGAACTATGGCTACACCTTC. The chain carries TRBV6-5 and TRBJ1-2; 7 positions match TRBD1. CDR1 is MNHEY, CDR2 SVGAGI, per germline. The CDR3 loop spans 14 amino acids. J was trimmed by 2 bases and V by 0 bases; bases with no gene match: 0.

This sequence joins TRBV18 and TRBJ1-1; a possible D gene is TRBD1 (6 bases). The CDR3 sequence is 13 residues long. The germline V and J ends were trimmed by 6 bases and 0 bases, with 8 bases remaining between them. CDR1 KGHSH and CDR2 LQKENI come from the germline V gene. The DNA of the CDR3 is TGTGCCAGCTCGGAGGGGGTGAACACTGAAGCTTTCTTT. Amino acids: CASSEGVNTEAFF.

This clone was observed once. The J gene is TRBJ2-7, the V gene TRBV6-5; TRBD1 aligns across 10 bases. The CDR3 consists of 12 residues. Germline CDR1 MNHEY, CDR2 SVGAGI. V dropped 6 bases and J dropped 5; count of bases not matched to a gene: 1. This chain's CDR3 is CASSGQGDEQYF. CDR3 sequence (DNA): TGTGCCAGCAGCGGACAGGGGGACGAGCAGTACTTC.

The chain's CDR3 is CASSYADNSPLHF. As DNA, the CDR3 is TGTGCCAGCAGTTACGCCGATAATTCACCCCTCCACTTT. The chain recombines TRBV6-5 with TRBJ1-6; D not certain. Germline-derived CDR1 and CDR2 are MNHEY and SVGAGI. The CDR3 covers 13 residues. Trimming removed 2 bases at V and 5 bases at J, with 4 bases between.

The J gene is TRBJ1-2, the V gene TRBV7-9, with TRBD1 matching 7 bases. This CDR3 region has 14 residues. Trimming removed 5 bases from V and 3 bases from J; junction bases left unmatched: 6. Germline assignment: CDR1 SEHNR and CDR2 FQNEAQ (reference sequence). Here the CDR3 reads CASSRGQIYYGYTF. DNA for the CDR3: TGTGCCAGCAGCCGGGGACAGATCTACTATGGCTACACCTTC.

This chain joins TRBV6-2 or TRBV6-3 and TRBJ1-6, with D hard to call. CDR1 is MNHEY, CDR2 SVGEGT, per germline. Trimming removed 3 bases at V and 10 bases at J, with 13 bases between. The CDR3 extends over 14 amino acids. The CDR3 DNA reads TGTGCCAGCAGTTATGTTGGGATAGGATCACCCCTCCACTTT. Protein: CASSYVGIGSPLHF.

This clone was counted between two and nine times. The V gene is TRBV10-1, the J gene TRBJ2-7; D may be TRBD2 (6 bases). CDR1 WNHNN and CDR2 SYGVQD come from the germline V gene (reference sequence). V was trimmed by 3 bases and J by 7 bases, leaving 19 bases between them. The CDR3 covers 15 residues. The DNA of the CDR3 is TGCGCCAGCAGTGAAGATCGGAGGGAAGGTCGGGAGCAGTACTTC. Translated, it gives CASSEDRREGREQYF.

The table lists this clone with a few counts. V is TRBV5-8 and J is TRBJ2-7, with D tentatively TRBD1 (6 bases). There are 12 residues in the CDR3. The germline V gene encodes CDR1 SGHTS and CDR2 YDEGEE. V lost 10 bases and J lost 3, with 14 bases in between. CDR3 in DNA: TGTGCCGGGGGACAAGCGCACTACGAGCAGTACTTC. This sequence encodes CAGGQAHYEQYF.

The chain links TRBV7-8 to TRBJ1-1, with D hard to call. CDR3 length: 13 amino acids. V was cut by 8 bases and J by 0 bases, with 10 bases left in between. Germline V gene sequence: CDR1 SGHVS, CDR2 FQNEAQ. The CDR3 is CASYDHLNTEAFF. CDR3 nucleotides: TGTGCCAGCTACGATCACTTGAACACTGAAGCTTTCTTT.

The chain joins TRBV11-1 to TRBJ2-7, with a tentative D call TRBD1 (6 bases). The V end was cut by 5 bases, the J end by 3 bases, with 14 bases between. The CDR3 sequence is 14 residues long. From germline, CDR1 is SGHAT and CDR2 FQDESV (reference sequence). This CDR3 reads CASSQYGQFYEQYF. CDR3 bases: TGTGCCAGCAGCCAATACGGACAGTTCTACGAGCAGTACTTC.

This clone was observed a single time. V and J are TRBV3-1 (or the pseudogene TRBV3-2) and TRBJ2-2, with TRBD2 matching 7 bases. With 4 bases clipped from V and 8 bases from J, the junction kept 7 bases outside the gene matches. CDR1 is LGHDT and CDR2 is YNNKEL in the germline V gene (reference sequence). The length of the CDR3 is 14 residues. The CDR3 reads CASSPFSGGGELFF. The CDR3 bases are TGTGCCAGCAGCCCCTTTTCGGGGGGTGGGGAGCTGTTTTTT.

This clone was seen a single time. The J gene is TRBJ2-2, the V gene TRBV7-9; the match to TRBD2 covers 7 bases. This CDR3 spans 16 amino acids. The germline gives CDR1 SEHNR, CDR2 FQNEAQ (reference sequence). With V trimmed by 5 bases and J by 8 bases, 14 bases remained unmatched. This CDR3 is CASSAFREDRAGELFF. DNA of the CDR3: TGTGCCAGCAGCGCGTTCCGGGAGGACCGGGCGGGGGAGCTGTTTTTT.

The chain joins TRBV28 to TRBJ1-5; no clear D. Trimming took off 1 base at V and 2 bases at J, with 12 bases between the two ends. Germline V gives CDR1 MDHEN, CDR2 SYDVKM. This CDR3 comprises 16 residues. CDR3 amino acids: CASSLYKRVGNQPQHF. The CDR3 DNA is TGTGCCAGCAGTTTATATAAGAGGGTCGGCAATCAGCCCCAGCATTTT.

CDR3: CASSWTGDQPQHF. CDR3 DNA sequence: TGTGCCAGCAGCTGGACAGGGGATCAGCCCCAGCATTTT. The V gene is TRBV3-1 (or the pseudogene TRBV3-2), the J gene TRBJ1-5; 9 positions agree with TRBD1. From germline, CDR1 is LGHDT and CDR2 YNNKEL (reference sequence). The CDR3 contains 13 residues. V shed 5 bases and J 5 bases; nucleotides not matched to a gene: 1.

The CDR3 loop reads CASRGGREAFF. The CDR3, as DNA: TGTGCCAGCAGGGGGGGAAGGGAAGCTTTCTTT. The gene calls are TRBV28 and TRBJ1-1; tentative D call: TRBD1 (5 bases). Trimming shortened V by 6 bases and J by 8 bases, and 10 bases separated the two germline ends. CDR1 MDHEN and CDR2 SYDVKM come from the germline V gene. This CDR3 region has 11 residues.

The chain uses TRBV4-2 and TRBJ2-5; TRBD2 matches at 8 bases. V dropped 0 bases and J dropped 5; count of bases not matched to a gene: 5. Germline values: CDR1 LGHNA, CDR2 YNFKEQ. The CDR3 has 15 residues. CDR3 protein: CASSQDPRGGETQYF. The CDR3, as DNA: TGTGCCAGCAGCCAAGATCCCCGGGGGGGTGAGACCCAGTACTTC.

The gene calls are TRBV7-9 and TRBJ1-1; D is ambiguous. Per the germline V gene, CDR1 is SEHNR and CDR2 is FQNEAQ (reference sequence). This CDR3 contains 14 residues. The V gene lost 7 bases and the J gene lost 2 bases, with 14 bases spanning the gap. In DNA form, the CDR3 reads TGTGCCAGCACCGATATACGTTATAACACTGAAGCTTTCTTT. Translation: CASTDIRYNTEAFF.

The J gene is TRBJ2-7, the V gene TRBV11-2, with 8 nucleotides matching TRBD1. This CDR3 has 14 residues. V gave up 4 bases and J gave up 6 bases; unmatched junction bases: 8. Germline loops: CDR1 SGHAT, CDR2 FQNNGV. CDR3 DNA: TGTGCCAGCAGCTCACGGACAGGGCGGTCCGAGCAGTACTTC. Protein product: CASSSRTGRSEQYF.

The genes are TRBV7-9 and TRBJ1-5, with D unresolved. This CDR3 is 16 amino acids long. The germline V gene encodes CDR1 SEHNR and CDR2 FQNEAQ (reference sequence). Trimming shortened V by 1 base and J by 4 bases, and 14 bases separated the two germline ends. The CDR3 DNA reads TGTGCCAGCAGCTTAGACAGTACGCTAGGGAATCAGCCCCAGCATTTT. The encoded protein is CASSLDSTLGNQPQHF.

This clone was detected only once. V is TRBV6-4 and J is TRBJ2-3, with TRBD1 matching 9 bases. V trimming: 2 bases; J trimming: 6 bases; junction bases outside the gene matches: 12. The germline V gene has CDR1 MRHNA and CDR2 SNTAGT. The CDR3 has 17 residues. In DNA form, the CDR3 reads TGTGCCAGCAGTGACCGCACCCGGGACAGGGCCACCGATACGCAGTATTTT. Translating gives CASSDRTRDRATDTQYF.